The entry below gives a single TCR beta chain sequence along with its context. The target antigen is unknown. V lost 9 bases to trimming and J lost 9 bases, with 9 bases between them. There are 11 residues in the CDR3. Germline CDR1 and CDR2: MDHEN and SYDVKM. This table comes from immunoSEQ multiplex PCR, and its TCRdb copy is limited to in-frame clones, with some not included. The sample has some 150,000 clones, 80% to 90% seen once; the top ten hold approximately 6.6%. This specimen belongs to a study of T cell responses to AZD1222 COVID-19 vaccine. Overall study findings and caveats: Repertoire sampling happened only post peak T cell response. The donors showed a predominance of white British ancestry and of females, with possible underestimation of clonal diversity.

V usage is TRBV28 and J usage is TRBJ1-6, with D possibly TRBD1 on 5 matching bases. The clonotype was recovered from an adult who had recovered from COVID-19. The specimen was peripheral blood, collected after recovery from COVID-19. This CDR3 reads CASSGFSPLHF. The CDR3 DNA sequence: TGTGCCAGTTCAGGGTTTTCACCCCTCCACTTT.